This T cell receptor beta chain stems from a study of blood T cell repertoires in COVID-19. Study-level information: Acute and convalescent COVID-19 specimens originated in the United States, Italy and Spain. The cDNA or gDNA used as material had been derived from T cells, B-cell-depleted T cells, or PBMCs.

Per germline, CDR1 MDHEN and CDR2 SYDVKM. Trimming took 7 bases from V and 3 from J; bases not matched to a gene: 11. The CDR3 contains 16 residues. Produced via immunoSEQ multiplex PCR; TCRdb's table is partial and in-frame only. The sample lists about 160,000 clones; about 86% were seen once. The chain employs TRBV28 and TRBJ1-5, with TRBD1 identical over 8 bases. The sequenced sample consisted of peripheral blood. The TCR was taken from a man aged 45-60 years with active or convalescent COVID-19. This chain's CDR3 is CASNLLRDRSNQPQHF. The CDR3 DNA is TGTGCCAGCAACCTCCTACGGGACAGGTCCAATCAGCCCCAGCATTTT. Complete variable domain (other parts from reference TRBV28 and TRBJ1-5): DVKVTQSSRYLVKRTGEKVFLECVQDMDHENMFWYRQDPGLGLRLIYFSYDVKMKEKGDIPEGYSVSREKKERFSLILESASTNQTSMYLCASNLLRDRSNQPQHFGDGTRLSIL.